This TCR beta chain stems from a study of blood T cells in healthy people across ages. Points from the study as a whole: The study lacked donor CMV status, which possibly confounded expanded clonotype changes.

Next came a second PCR, run for roughly 7 to 12 cycles, which used a sample-barcoded 5' primer along with a J-beta primer mix. Each CDR3 protein is one row after TCRdb ran MiXCR on the 5' RACE reads. The sample includes hundreds of thousands of distinct CDR3 sequences, about 30% of them seen just once. Healthy individuals of Caucasian origin from Russia, aged roughly 6 to 90, served as donors. Concerning this clonotype itself: The antigen remains undetermined. Possible read error: a much larger clone is one base away.

The CDR3 is 15 residues long. Germline loops: CDR1 MDHEN, CDR2 SYDVKM. The chain carries TRBV28 and TRBJ1-2, with 9 nucleotides matching TRBD1. Sequenced material: blood. The TCR was taken from an elderly woman in good health. The CDR3 DNA reads TGTGCCAGCGGTTTACAGGGGGCAATTGAGGATGGCTACACCTTC. Amino acids: CASGLQGAIEDGYTF.